Listed here are 24 T cell receptor beta chains from one sample, sequenced in a study of OX40 agonist ivuxolimab in advanced cancers. Clones were sequenced by immunoSEQ multiplex PCR, and TCRdb holds only the in-frame ones, with some missing. The sample has 40,000 to 60,000 clones; around 81% are singletons. The input for sequencing was CD4+ or CD8+ T cells sorted from blood, taken in a trial of the OX40 agonist ivuxolimab. These receptors originate from an adult with an advanced solid tumor such as melanoma, head and neck, liver or kidney cancer.

J is TRBJ1-1 and V is TRBV6-1; D gene unclear. Germline V gene lookup returns CDR1 MNHNS and CDR2 SASEGT. Trimming took 6 bases from V and 4 from J, leaving 18 bases between them. The CDR3 is 15 residues long. CDR3 coding DNA: TGTGCCAGCAGGAGCAATTTGGGCGCGGGCACTGAAGCTTTCTTT. This encodes CASRSNLGAGTEAFF.

V gene TRBV7-3 combines with J gene TRBJ2-3; 11 bases match TRBD2. After removal of 5 bases from V and 2 bases from J, the junction contained 6 bases not matched to a gene. This CDR3 has 16 residues. Germline CDR1 SGHTA, CDR2 FQGTGA. The CDR3 DNA reads as TGTGCCAGCAGCCAAACTAGCGGGGGACTCACAGATACGCAGTATTTT. Encoded protein: CASSQTSGGLTDTQYF.

This chain uses TRBV5-1 with TRBJ1-6; D unclear. Germline CDR1 and CDR2: SGHRS and YFSETQ. Trimming stripped 0 bases from V and 14 bases from J, with 6 bases between. This CDR3 has 11 residues. CDR3 amino acids: CASSLAVTLHF. The DNA for the CDR3 is TGCGCCAGCAGCTTGGCGGTTACCCTCCACTTT.

The CDR3 spells CASSDGRNNEQFF. The CDR3 DNA reads as TGTGCCAGCAGTGACGGGAGAAACAATGAGCAGTTCTTC. The chain is built from TRBV6-1 and TRBJ2-1, with D maybe TRBD2 (6 bases). This CDR3 spans 13 amino acids. CDR1 MNHNS and CDR2 SASEGT come from the germline V gene. Trimming removed 3 bases from V and 5 bases from J, with 8 bases in between.

This clone occurred a few times. The chain has TRBV5-1 and TRBJ1-1; no clear D. This CDR3 spans 15 amino acids. V lost 0 bases and J 1 base, leaving 10 bases between the germline ends. Germline V gene lookup returns CDR1 SGHRS and CDR2 YFSETQ. The CDR3 spells CASSLEGFANTEAFF. Here the CDR3 DNA reads TGCGCCAGCAGCTTGGAAGGGTTTGCGAACACTGAAGCTTTCTTT. The full variable domain, with the rest looked up from reference TRBV5-1 and TRBJ1-1, is KAGVTQTPRYLIKTRGQQVTLSCSPISGHRSVSWYQQTPGQGLQFLFEYFSETQRNKGNFPGRFSGRQFSNSRSEMNVSTLELGDSALYLCASSLEGFANTEAFFGQGTRLTVV.

This clone has a single count. This chain links TRBV19 with TRBJ1-5; no reliable D call. The CDR3 has 14 residues. Germline CDR1 and CDR2: LNHDA and SQIVND (reference sequence). The V gene lost 7 bases and the J gene lost 4 bases, with 14 bases spanning the gap. Written as DNA, the CDR3 is TGTGCCAGTAACAATGACGGGCTAAATCAGCCCCAGCATTTT. Protein: CASNNDGLNQPQHF. Variable domain in full (rest from reference TRBV19 and TRBJ1-5): DGGITQSPKYLFRKEGQNVTLSCEQNLNHDAMYWYRQDPGQGLRLIYYSQIVNDFQKGDIAEGYSVSREKKESFPLTVTSAQKNPTAFYLCASNNDGLNQPQHFGDGTRLSIL.

In this sample, this clone turned up a few times. This chain joins TRBV5-3 and TRBJ1-6, with D possibly being TRBD1 (5 bases). TRBV5-3 is given ORF status, its function remaining uncertain. V lost 2 bases to trimming and J lost 4 bases, with 16 bases between them. The CDR3 loop spans 17 amino acids. This CDR3 reads CARSLLGVVFYNSPLHF. The CDR3 DNA is TGTGCCAGAAGCTTACTGGGGGTGGTTTTTTATAATTCACCCCTCCACTTT.

The V call is TRBV11-3, the J call TRBJ2-3; a possible D gene is TRBD1 (5 bases). Germline V gives CDR1 SGHNT, CDR2 YENEEA. The ends were cut back, 8 bases at V and 6 bases at J, with 9 bases in the middle. The CDR3 consists of 11 residues. The CDR3 reads CASVGPDTQYF. The CDR3 nucleotides read TGTGCCAGCGTGGGGCCTGATACGCAGTATTTT.

The chain uses TRBV27 and TRBJ1-1; D perhaps matches TRBD1 (6 bases). V lost 6 bases, J lost 2 bases, and 10 bases lay in between. The CDR3 runs to 13 residues. Germline CDR1 is MNHEY and CDR2 is SMNVEV (reference sequence). CDR3 DNA sequence: TGTGCCAGCAGGACGACAGGTAACACTGAAGCTTTCTTT. Translating gives CASRTTGNTEAFF.

This clone is labeled as medium-sized. The V gene is TRBV27, the J gene TRBJ1-2, with 9 nucleotides matching TRBD1. CDR1 is MNHEY and CDR2 is SMNVEV in the germline V gene (reference sequence). The ends lost 5 bases at V and 3 bases at J; junction bases unmatched: 4. CDR3 length: 14 residues. CDR3 DNA: TGTGCCAGCAGTCCAGGGACAGGGTACTATGGCTACACCTTC. It specifies CASSPGTGYYGYTF.

This clone was detected only a few times. The chain is built from TRBV5-1 and TRBJ1-2; 8 bases map to TRBD1. V was clipped by 4 bases and J by 0 bases; unmatched bases: 14. This CDR3 has 18 amino acids. From germline, CDR1 is SGHRS and CDR2 YFSETQ. This CDR3 reads CASSKSAGGVTPNYGYTF. The CDR3, as DNA: TGCGCCAGCAGCAAGAGCGCAGGGGGCGTGACACCTAACTATGGCTACACCTTC.

The V call is TRBV5-8, the J call TRBJ1-2; no definite D call. V was shortened by 4 bases and J by 0 bases, with 4 bases between the two germline ends. There are 12 residues in the CDR3. Per germline, CDR1 SGHTS and CDR2 YDEGEE. CDR3 loop: CASSAANYGYTF. DNA for the CDR3: TGTGCCAGCAGCGCAGCTAACTATGGCTACACCTTC.

The V call is TRBV9, the J call TRBJ2-5, with D possibly TRBD2 on 7 matching bases. The germline V gene has CDR1 SGDLS and CDR2 YYNGEE. V was pared by 4 bases and J by 5 bases, with 18 bases between. This CDR3 has 15 amino acids. CDR3 nucleotide sequence: TGTGCCAGCAGCCGTACCCCGGCGGGGGCGGAGACCCAGTACTTC. This codes for CASSRTPAGAETQYF.

V gene TRBV5-4 combines with J gene TRBJ2-1; the D is unclear. The V end lost 0 bases, the J end lost 4 bases, and 14 bases lay between the germline ends. The germline gives CDR1 SGHNT, CDR2 YYREEE (reference sequence). There are 16 residues in the CDR3. This CDR3 is CASSLGGAVAYNEQFF. The DNA of the CDR3 is TGTGCCAGCAGCTTGGGGGGTGCCGTGGCGTACAATGAGCAGTTCTTC.

The rearrangement uses TRBV2 and TRBJ1-2; D is undetermined. Trimming took off 1 base at V and 2 bases at J, with 11 bases between the two ends. The CDR3 is 15 residues long. Germline assignment: CDR1 SNHLY and CDR2 FYNNEI. CDR3 region: CASSEGGPVNYGYTF. CDR3 in DNA: TGTGCCAGCAGTGAAGGGGGTCCGGTGAACTATGGCTACACCTTC.

In DNA form, the CDR3 reads TGCGCCAGCAGCGGACAGGGGGCGATTAGCTATGGCTACACCTTC. Translating it yields CASSGQGAISYGYTF. The rearrangement uses TRBV5-1 and TRBJ1-2, with 11 bases aligning to TRBD1. The CDR3 totals 15 residues. Per the germline V gene, CDR1 is SGHRS and CDR2 is YFSETQ. V shed 4 bases, J shed 4 bases, and the junction held 6 bases outside the gene matches.

The gene calls are TRBV2 and TRBJ2-3; D may be TRBD2 (6 bases). The CDR3 contains 16 residues. Germline V CDR1 and CDR2: SNHLY, FYNNEI. The V end lost 4 bases, the J end lost 3 bases, and 17 bases lay between the germline ends. The CDR3 loop is CASSVGGRAGTDTQYF. In DNA form, the CDR3 reads TGTGCCAGCAGTGTCGGGGGACGGGCTGGAACAGATACGCAGTATTTT.

The chain recombines TRBV14 with TRBJ2-1; 14 bases agree with TRBD2. Trimming cost V 4 bases and J 12 bases; bases outside gene matches: 11. The CDR3 totals 16 residues. Germline V gene data show CDR1 as SGHDN and CDR2 as FVKESK. The DNA for the CDR3 is TGTGCCAGCAGCCCCCTTGGACTAGCGGGGGGCGATCGGCAGTTCTTC. Translated: CASSPLGLAGGDRQFF. The whole variable domain, remainder taken from reference TRBV14 and TRBJ2-1, is EAGVTQFPSHSVIEKGQTVTLRCDPISGHDNLYWYRRVMGKEIKFLLHFVKESKQDESGMPNNRFLAERTGGTYSTLKVQPAELEDSGVYFCASSPLGLAGGDRQFFGPGTRLTVL.

The chain is built from TRBV27 and TRBJ2-1; 9 bases match TRBD2. The germline V gene encodes CDR1 MNHEY and CDR2 SMNVEV (reference sequence). This CDR3 contains 15 residues. The CDR3 coding sequence is TGTTCAACAAAACTGGGGACTAGCCCAATTGGGGAGCAGTTCTTC. Amino acids: CSTKLGTSPIGEQFF.

V gene TRBV7-6 combines with J gene TRBJ1-5; 9 bases align to TRBD1. Trimming cost V 3 bases and J 3 bases; bases outside gene matches: 3. CDR1 is SGHVS, CDR2 FNYEAQ, per germline. The CDR3 totals 15 residues. For the CDR3, the DNA is TGTGCCAGCAGCTTGGGGACAGGGAACAATCAGCCCCAGCATTTT. Amino acid sequence: CASSLGTGNNQPQHF.

This chain uses TRBV4-3 with TRBJ1-2, with 8 positions matching TRBD1. Losses at the gene ends were 3 bases for V and 4 bases for J; bases not matched to a gene: 10. Germline V gene lookup returns CDR1 LGHNA and CDR2 YSLEER. The CDR3 has 16 residues. DNA for the CDR3: TGCGCCAGCAGCCAGGACAGGGATCCCCGCGGCTATGGCTACACCTTC. Protein: CASSQDRDPRGYGYTF.

The rearrangement joins TRBV5-8 to TRBJ1-6; D remains ambiguous. Trimming cost V 2 bases and J 10 bases, with 13 bases left between them. The V gene's germline CDR1 is SGHTS and CDR2 YDEGEE. The CDR3 has 14 amino acids. CDR3: CASSFLASDSPLHF. As DNA, the CDR3 is TGTGCCAGCAGCTTCCTAGCGAGCGACTCACCCCTCCACTTT.

V usage is TRBV11-2 and J usage is TRBJ2-3; the match to TRBD2 covers 8 bases. The CDR3 runs to 15 residues. Germline V gene lookup returns CDR1 SGHAT and CDR2 FQNNGV. V lost 6 bases, J lost 3 bases, and 8 bases stayed unmatched. The CDR3 DNA sequence: TGTGCCAGCAGACCCCGGGGGGGAGCAACAGATACGCAGTATTTT. Amino acids: CASRPRGGATDTQYF.

The chain has TRBV2 and TRBJ1-1; TRBD1 might be the D (6 bases). The CDR3 is 15 amino acids. The V and J ends lost 8 bases and 1 base respectively, with 17 bases between them. Germline assignment: CDR1 SNHLY and CDR2 FYNNEI. CDR3 sequence reads: CASLRTGTPNTEAFF. DNA for the CDR3: TGTGCCAGCTTACGTACCGGGACACCGAACACTGAAGCTTTCTTT.